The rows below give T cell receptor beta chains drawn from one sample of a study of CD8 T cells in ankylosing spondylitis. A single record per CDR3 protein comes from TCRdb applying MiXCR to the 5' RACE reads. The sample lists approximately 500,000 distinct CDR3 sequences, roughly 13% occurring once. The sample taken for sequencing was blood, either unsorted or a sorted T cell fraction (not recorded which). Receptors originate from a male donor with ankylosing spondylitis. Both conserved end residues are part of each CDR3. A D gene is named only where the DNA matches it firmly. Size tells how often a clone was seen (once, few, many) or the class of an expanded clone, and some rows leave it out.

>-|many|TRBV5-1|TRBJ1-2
CASSLDGLSDTF
TGCGCCAGCAGCCTTGACGGCTTGAGCGACACCTTC
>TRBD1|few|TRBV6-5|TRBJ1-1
CASSHLGDRAKAFF
TGTGCCAGCAGTCACCTCGGTGACAGGGCGAAGGCTTTCTTT
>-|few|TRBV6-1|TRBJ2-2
CASTLDGGPGELFF
TGTGCCAGCACCCTGGACGGGGGACCCGGGGAGCTGTTTTTT
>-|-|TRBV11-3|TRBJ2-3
CASSDGTRGHTDTQYF
TGTGCCAGCAGCGATGGGACGCGGGGCCACACAGATACGCAGTATTTT
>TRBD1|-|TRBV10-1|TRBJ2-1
CASSEPGGSSYNEQFF
TGCGCCAGCAGTGAACCAGGGGGAAGCTCCTACAATGAGCAGTTCTTC
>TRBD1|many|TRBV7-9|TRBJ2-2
CASSDDRVANTGELFF
TGTGCCAGCAGCGATGACAGGGTGGCGAACACCGGGGAGCTGTTTTTT
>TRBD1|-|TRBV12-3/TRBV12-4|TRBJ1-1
CASSTTGVKTEAFF
TGTGCCAGCAGTACGACAGGGGTGAAGACTGAAGCTTTCTTT
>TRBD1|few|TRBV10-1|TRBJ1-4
CASSEGVGTGEEKLFF
TGCGCCAGCAGTGAAGGCGTGGGGACAGGGGAAGAAAAACTGTTTTTT
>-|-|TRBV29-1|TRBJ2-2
CSVQRQNTGELFF
TGCAGCGTTCAGCGGCAGAACACCGGGGAGCTGTTTTTT
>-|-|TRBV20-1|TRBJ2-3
CSARELGAASTDTQYF
TGCAGTGCTAGAGAGTTGGGGGCCGCGAGCACAGATACGCAGTATTTT
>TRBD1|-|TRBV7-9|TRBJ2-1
CASSLWDSGYNEQFF
TGTGCCAGCAGCTTATGGGACAGTGGGTACAATGAGCAGTTCTTC
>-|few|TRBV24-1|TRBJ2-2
CATRQFTGELFF
TGTGCCACCAGACAGTTCACCGGGGAGCTGTTTTTT
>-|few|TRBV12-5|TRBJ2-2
CASGPAWNTGELFF
TGTGCTAGTGGTCCCGCCTGGAACACCGGGGAGCTGTTTTTT
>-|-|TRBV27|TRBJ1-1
CASSWRQPGQKAFF
TGTGCCAGCAGTTGGAGACAACCGGGCCAGAAGGCTTTCTTT
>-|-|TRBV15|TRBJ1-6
CATSSLWDSPLHF
TGTGCCACCAGCAGCTTGTGGGATTCACCCCTCCACTTT
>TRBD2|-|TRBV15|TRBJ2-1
CATSSGLAGGDEQFF
TGTGCCACCAGCAGCGGACTAGCGGGAGGGGATGAGCAGTTCTTC
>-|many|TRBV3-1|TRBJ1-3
CASSPTKGNTIYF
TGTGCCAGCAGCCCCACTAAAGGAAACACCATATATTTT
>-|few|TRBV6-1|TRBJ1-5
CASTLREALGNQPQHF
TGTGCCAGCACCCTCCGGGAGGCCCTTGGCAATCAGCCCCAGCATTTT